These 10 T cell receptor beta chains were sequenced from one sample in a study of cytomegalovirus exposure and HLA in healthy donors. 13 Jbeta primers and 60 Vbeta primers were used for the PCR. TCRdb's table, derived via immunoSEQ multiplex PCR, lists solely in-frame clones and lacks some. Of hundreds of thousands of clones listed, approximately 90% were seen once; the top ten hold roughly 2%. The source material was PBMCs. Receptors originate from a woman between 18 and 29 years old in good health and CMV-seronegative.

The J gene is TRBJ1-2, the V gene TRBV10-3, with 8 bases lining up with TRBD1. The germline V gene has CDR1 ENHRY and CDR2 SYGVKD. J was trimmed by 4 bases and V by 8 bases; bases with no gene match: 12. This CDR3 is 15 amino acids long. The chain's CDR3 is CAISGTGGVVYGYTF. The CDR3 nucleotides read TGTGCCATCTCGGGTACAGGGGGGGTGGTCTATGGCTACACCTTC.

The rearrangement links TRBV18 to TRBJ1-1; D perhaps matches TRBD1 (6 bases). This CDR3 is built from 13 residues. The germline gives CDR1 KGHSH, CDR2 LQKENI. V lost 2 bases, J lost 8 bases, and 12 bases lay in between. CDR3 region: CASSPTGFREAFF. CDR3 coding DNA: TGTGCCAGCTCACCAACAGGGTTCAGAGAAGCTTTCTTT.

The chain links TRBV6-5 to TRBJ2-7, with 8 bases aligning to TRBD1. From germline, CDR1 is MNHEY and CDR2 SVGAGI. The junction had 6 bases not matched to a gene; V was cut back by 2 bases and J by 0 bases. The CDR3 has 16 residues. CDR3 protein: CASSYPGQVSSYEQYF. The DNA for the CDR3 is TGTGCCAGCAGTTACCCGGGACAGGTTAGCTCCTACGAGCAGTACTTC.

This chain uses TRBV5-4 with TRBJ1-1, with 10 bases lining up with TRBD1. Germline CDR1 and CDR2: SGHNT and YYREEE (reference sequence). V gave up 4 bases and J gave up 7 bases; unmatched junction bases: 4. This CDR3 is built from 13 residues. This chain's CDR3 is CASSAGQGVEAFF. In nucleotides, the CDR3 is TGTGCCAGCAGCGCTGGACAGGGGGTTGAAGCTTTCTTT. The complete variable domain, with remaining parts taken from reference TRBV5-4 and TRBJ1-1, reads ETGVTQSPTHLIKTRGQQVTLRCSSQSGHNTVSWYQQALGQGPQFIFQYYREEENGRGNFPPRFSGLQFPNYSSELNVNALELDDSALYLCASSAGQGVEAFFGQGTRLTVV.

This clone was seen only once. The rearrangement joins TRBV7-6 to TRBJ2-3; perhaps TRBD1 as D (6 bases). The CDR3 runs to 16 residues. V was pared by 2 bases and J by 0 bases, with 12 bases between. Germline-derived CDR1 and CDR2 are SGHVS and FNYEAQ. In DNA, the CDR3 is TGTGCCAGCAGCTTATTACAGGGTCCTAGCACAGATACGCAGTATTTT. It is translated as CASSLLQGPSTDTQYF. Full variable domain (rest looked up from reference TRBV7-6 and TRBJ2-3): GAGVSQSPRYKVTKRGQDVALRCDPISGHVSLYWYRQALGQGPEFLTYFNYEAQQDKSGLPNDRFSAERPEGSISTLTIQRTEQRDSAMYRCASSLLQGPSTDTQYFGPGTRLTVL.

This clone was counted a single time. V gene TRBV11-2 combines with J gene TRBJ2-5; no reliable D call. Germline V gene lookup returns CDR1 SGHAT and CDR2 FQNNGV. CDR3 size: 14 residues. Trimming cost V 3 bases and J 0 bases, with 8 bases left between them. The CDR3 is CASSFFPNQETQYF. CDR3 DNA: TGTGCCAGCAGCTTCTTCCCTAACCAAGAGACCCAGTACTTC.

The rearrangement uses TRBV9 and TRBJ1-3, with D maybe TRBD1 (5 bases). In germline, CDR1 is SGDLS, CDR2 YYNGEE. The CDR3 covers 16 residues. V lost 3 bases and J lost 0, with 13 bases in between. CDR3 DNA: TGTGCCAGCAGCGCCCGGACGGACATCTCTGGAAACACCATATATTTT. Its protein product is CASSARTDISGNTIYF.

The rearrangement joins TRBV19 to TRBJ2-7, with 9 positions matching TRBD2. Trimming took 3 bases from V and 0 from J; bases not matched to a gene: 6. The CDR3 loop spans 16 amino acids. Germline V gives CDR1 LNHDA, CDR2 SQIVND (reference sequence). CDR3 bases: TGTGCCAGTAGTATGAAACTAGCGGGCTACTCCTACGAGCAGTACTTC. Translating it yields CASSMKLAGYSYEQYF.

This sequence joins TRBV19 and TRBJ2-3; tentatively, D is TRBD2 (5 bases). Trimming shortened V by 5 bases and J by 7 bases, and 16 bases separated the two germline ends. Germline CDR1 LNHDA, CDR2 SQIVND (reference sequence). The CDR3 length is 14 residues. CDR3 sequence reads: CASSPTSTTNTQYF. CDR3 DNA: TGTGCCAGTAGTCCTACTTCGACTACCAATACGCAGTATTTT.

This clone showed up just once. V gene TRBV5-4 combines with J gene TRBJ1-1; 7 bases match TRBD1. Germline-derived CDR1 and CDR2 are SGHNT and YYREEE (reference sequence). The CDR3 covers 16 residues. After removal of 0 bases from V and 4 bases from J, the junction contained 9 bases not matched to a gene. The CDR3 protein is CASSLGTGVRVTEAFF. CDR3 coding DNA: TGTGCCAGCAGCTTGGGTACAGGGGTTCGGGTCACTGAAGCTTTCTTT.